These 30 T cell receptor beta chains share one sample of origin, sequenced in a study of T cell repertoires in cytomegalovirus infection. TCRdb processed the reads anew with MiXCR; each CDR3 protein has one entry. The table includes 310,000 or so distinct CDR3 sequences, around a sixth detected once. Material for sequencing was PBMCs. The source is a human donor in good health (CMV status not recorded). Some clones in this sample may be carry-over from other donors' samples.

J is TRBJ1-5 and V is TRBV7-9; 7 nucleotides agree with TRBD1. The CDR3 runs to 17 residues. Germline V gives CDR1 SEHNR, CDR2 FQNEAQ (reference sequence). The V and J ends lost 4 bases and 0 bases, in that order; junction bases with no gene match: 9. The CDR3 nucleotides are TGTGCCAGCAGCTCTAGCCCCGGACAGGATAGCAATCAGCCCCAGCATTTT. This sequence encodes CASSSSPGQDSNQPQHF.

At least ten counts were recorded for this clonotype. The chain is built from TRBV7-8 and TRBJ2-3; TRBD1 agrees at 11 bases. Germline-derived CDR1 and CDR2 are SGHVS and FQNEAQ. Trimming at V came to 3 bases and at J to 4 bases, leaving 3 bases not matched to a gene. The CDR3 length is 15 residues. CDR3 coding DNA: TGTGCCAGCAGCTTCACGGGACAGGGGGCAGATACGCAGTATTTT. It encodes CASSFTGQGADTQYF.

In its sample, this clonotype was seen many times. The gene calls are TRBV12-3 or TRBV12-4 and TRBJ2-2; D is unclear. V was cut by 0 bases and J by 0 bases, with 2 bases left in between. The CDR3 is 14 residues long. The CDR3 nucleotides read TGTGCCAGCAGTTTAGCGGCGAACACCGGGGAGCTGTTTTTT. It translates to CASSLAANTGELFF.

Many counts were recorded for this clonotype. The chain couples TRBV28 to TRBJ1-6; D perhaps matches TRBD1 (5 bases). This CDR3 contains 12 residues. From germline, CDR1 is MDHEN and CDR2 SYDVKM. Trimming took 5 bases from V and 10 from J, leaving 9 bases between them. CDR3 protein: CASSRGGSPLHF. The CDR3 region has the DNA TGTGCCAGCAGTAGGGGAGGATCACCCCTCCACTTT.

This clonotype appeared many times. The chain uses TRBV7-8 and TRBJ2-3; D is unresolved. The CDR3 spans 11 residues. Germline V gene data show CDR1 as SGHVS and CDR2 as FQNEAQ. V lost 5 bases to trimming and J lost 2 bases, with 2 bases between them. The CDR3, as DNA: TGTGCCAGCAGCATCACAGATACGCAGTATTTT. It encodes CASSITDTQYF.

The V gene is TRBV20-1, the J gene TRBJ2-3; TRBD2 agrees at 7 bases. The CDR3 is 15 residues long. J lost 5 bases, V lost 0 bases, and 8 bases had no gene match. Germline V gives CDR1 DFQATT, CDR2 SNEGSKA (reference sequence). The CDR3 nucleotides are TGCAGTGCTAGAGATGTGTCTAGCGGTCTAGATACGCAGTATTTT. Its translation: CSARDVSSGLDTQYF.

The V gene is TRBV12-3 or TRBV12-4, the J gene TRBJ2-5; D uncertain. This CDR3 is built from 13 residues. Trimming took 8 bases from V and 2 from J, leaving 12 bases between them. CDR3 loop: CASLTAMQETQYF. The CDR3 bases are TGTGCCAGCCTCACAGCGATGCAAGAGACCCAGTACTTC.

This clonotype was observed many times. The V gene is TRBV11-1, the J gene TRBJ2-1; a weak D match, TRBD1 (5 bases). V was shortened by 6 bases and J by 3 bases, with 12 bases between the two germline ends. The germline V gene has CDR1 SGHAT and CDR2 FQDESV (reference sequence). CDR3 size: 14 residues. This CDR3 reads CASRQRQNYNEQFF. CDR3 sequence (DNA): TGTGCCAGCAGACAACGACAGAACTACAATGAGCAGTTCTTC.

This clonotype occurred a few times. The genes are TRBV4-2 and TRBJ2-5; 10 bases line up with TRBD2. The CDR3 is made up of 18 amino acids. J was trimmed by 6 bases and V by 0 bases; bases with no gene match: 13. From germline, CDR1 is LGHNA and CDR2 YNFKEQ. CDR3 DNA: TGTGCCAGCAGCCAAGAACGGCCACGAGCGGGGGGGCGGCAGACCCAGTACTTC. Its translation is CASSQERPRAGGRQTQYF.

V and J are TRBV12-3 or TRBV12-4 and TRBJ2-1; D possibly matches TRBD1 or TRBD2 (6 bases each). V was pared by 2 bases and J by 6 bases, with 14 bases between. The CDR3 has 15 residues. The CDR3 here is CASSLMGGSGNEQFF. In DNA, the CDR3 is TGTGCCAGCAGTTTAATGGGGGGCTCTGGCAATGAGCAGTTCTTC.

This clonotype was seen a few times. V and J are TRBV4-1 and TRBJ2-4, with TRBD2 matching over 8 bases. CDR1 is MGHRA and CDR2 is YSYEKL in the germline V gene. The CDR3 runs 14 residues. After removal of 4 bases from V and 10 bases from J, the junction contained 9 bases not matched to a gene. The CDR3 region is CASSPGTSQIIQYF. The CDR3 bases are TGCGCCAGCAGCCCGGGGACTAGTCAGATTATTCAGTACTTC.

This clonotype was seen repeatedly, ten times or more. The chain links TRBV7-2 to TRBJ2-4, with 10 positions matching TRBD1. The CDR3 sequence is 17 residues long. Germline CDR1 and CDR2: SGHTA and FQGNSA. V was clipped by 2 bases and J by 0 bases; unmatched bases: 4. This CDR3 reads CASSLRQGAIAKNIQYF. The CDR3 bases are TGTGCCAGCAGCTTACGACAGGGGGCTATAGCCAAAAACATTCAGTACTTC.

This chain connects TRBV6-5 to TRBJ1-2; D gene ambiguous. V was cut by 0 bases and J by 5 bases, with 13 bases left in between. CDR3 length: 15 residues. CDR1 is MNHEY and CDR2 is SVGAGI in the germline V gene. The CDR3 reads CASSYSTAGSYGYTF. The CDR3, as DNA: TGTGCCAGCAGTTACTCGACGGCGGGCAGTTATGGCTACACCTTC.

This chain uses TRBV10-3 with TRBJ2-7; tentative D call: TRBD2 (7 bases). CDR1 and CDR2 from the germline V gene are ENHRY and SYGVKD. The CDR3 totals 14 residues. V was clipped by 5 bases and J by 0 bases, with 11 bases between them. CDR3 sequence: CAISRGGASYEQYF. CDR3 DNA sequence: TGTGCCATCAGTCGTGGGGGGGCCTCCTACGAGCAGTACTTC.

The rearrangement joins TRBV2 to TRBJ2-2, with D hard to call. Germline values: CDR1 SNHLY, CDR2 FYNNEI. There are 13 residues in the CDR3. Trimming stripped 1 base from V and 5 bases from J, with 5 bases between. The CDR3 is CASSEVWTGELFF. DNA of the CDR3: TGTGCCAGCAGTGAAGTCTGGACCGGGGAGCTGTTTTTT.

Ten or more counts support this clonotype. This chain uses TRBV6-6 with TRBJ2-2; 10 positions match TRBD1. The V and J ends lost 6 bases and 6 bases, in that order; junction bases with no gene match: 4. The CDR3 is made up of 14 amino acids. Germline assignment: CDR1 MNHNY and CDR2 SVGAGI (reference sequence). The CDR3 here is CASRTGTGAGELFF. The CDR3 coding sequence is TGTGCCAGCAGGACCGGGACAGGGGCCGGGGAGCTGTTTTTT.

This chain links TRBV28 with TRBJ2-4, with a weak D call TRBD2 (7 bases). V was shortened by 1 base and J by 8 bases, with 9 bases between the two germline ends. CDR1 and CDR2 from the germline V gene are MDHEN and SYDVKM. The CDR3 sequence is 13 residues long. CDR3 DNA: TGTGCCAGCAGTTTATACGGGGGGCACATTCAGTACTTC. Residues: CASSLYGGHIQYF.

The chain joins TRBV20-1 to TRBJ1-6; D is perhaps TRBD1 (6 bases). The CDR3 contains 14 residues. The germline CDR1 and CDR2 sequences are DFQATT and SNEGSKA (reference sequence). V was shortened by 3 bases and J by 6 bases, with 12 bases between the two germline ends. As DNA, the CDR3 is TGCAGTGCTAGCGACAGGTCGGGTAATTCACCCCTCCACTTT. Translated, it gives CSASDRSGNSPLHF.

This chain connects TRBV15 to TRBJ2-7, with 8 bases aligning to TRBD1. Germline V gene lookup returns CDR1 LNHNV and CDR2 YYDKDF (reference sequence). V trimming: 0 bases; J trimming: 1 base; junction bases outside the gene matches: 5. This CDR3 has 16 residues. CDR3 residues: CATSRESTGGSYEQYF. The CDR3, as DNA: TGTGCCACCAGCAGAGAATCTACAGGGGGTTCCTACGAGCAGTACTTC.

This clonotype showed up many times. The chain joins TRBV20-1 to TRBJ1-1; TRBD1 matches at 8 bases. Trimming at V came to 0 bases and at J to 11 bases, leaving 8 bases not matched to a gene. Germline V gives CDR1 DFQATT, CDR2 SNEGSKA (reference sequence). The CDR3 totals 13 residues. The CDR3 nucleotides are TGCAGTGCTAGAGATGGACAGGGCAAAGGGGCTTTCTTT. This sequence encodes CSARDGQGKGAFF.

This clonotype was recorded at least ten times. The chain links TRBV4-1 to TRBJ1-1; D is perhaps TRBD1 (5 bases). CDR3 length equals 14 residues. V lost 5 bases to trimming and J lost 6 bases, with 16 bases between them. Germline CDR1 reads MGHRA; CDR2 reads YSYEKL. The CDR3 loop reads CASSRGPSRAEAFF. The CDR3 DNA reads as TGCGCCAGCAGCAGGGGACCGTCCCGCGCTGAAGCTTTCTTT.

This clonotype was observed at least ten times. The CDR3 DNA reads TGTGCCAGCAGCGCCAACAGCGGGCAGGGGGCGAGAAGCGCTGGCTACACCTTC. Translation: CASSANSGQGARSAGYTF. The rearrangement joins TRBV11-2 to TRBJ1-2, with 8 positions matching TRBD1. Germline CDR1 is SGHAT and CDR2 is FQNNGV. This CDR3 contains 18 residues. The trim removed 5 bases at V and 7 bases at J, leaving 21 bases unmatched.

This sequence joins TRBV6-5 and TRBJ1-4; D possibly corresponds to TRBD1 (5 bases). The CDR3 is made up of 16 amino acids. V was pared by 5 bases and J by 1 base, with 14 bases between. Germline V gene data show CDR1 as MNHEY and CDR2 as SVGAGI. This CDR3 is CASSRDLRQTNEKLFF. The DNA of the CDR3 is TGTGCCAGCAGTCGGGACCTAAGACAAACTAATGAAAAACTGTTTTTT.

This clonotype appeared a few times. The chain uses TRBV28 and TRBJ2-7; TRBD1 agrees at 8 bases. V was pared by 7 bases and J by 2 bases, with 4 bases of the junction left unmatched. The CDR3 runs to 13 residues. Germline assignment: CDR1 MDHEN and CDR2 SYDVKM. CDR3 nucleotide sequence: TGTGCCAGCACTAAGACAGGGGCCTACGAGCAGTACTTC. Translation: CASTKTGAYEQYF.

The CDR3: CASSQEYRYYEQYF. Written as DNA, the CDR3 is TGCGCCAGCAGCCAAGAGTACAGGTACTACGAGCAGTACTTC. The gene calls are TRBV4-1 and TRBJ2-7; D might be TRBD1 (5 bases). Per germline, CDR1 MGHRA and CDR2 YSYEKL. Trimming removed 0 bases from V and 3 bases from J, with 9 bases in between. CDR3 length equals 14 residues.

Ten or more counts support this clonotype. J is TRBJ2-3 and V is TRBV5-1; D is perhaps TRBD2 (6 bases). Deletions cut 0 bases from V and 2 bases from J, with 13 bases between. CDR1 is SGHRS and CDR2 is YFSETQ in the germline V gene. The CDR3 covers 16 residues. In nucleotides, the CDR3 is TGCGCCAGCAGCTTGGCCGCGGGACCGACCACAGATACGCAGTATTTT. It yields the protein CASSLAAGPTTDTQYF.

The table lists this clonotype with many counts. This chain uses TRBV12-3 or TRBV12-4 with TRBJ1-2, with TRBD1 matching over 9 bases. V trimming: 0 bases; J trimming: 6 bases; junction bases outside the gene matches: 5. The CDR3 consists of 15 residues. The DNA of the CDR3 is TGTGCCAGCAGTTTAGCGGGACAGGGTGGGAATGGCTACACCTTC. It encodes CASSLAGQGGNGYTF.

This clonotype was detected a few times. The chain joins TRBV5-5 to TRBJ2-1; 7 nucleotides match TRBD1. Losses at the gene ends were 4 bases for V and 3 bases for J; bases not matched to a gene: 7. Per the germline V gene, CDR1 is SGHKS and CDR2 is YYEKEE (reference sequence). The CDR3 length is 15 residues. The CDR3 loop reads CASSGGTGVYNEQFF. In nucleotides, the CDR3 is TGTGCCAGCAGCGGCGGCACAGGGGTCTACAATGAGCAGTTCTTC.

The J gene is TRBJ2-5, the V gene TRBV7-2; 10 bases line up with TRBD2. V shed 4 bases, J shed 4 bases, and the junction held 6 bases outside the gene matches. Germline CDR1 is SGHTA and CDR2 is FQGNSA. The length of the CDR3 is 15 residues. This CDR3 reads CASSSQRGGGETQYF. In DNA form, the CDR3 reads TGTGCCAGCAGCTCCCAGCGGGGGGGCGGAGAGACCCAGTACTTC.

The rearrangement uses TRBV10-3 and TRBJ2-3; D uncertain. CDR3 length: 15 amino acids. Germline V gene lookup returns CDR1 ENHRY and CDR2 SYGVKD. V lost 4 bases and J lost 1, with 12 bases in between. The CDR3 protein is CAISASTARTDTQYF. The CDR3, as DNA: TGTGCCATCAGTGCTTCCACAGCCCGCACAGATACGCAGTATTTT.